A single sample gave rise to the 13 T cell receptor beta chains below, sequenced in a study of shared clonotypes between healthy human individuals. Sequencing used immunoSEQ multiplex PCR; TCRdb keeps in-frame clones, though not all of them. The top ten clones hold about an eighth of a sample with about 490,000 clones, 65% to 80% of them seen once. Sequenced sample: PBMCs. The receptors come from a woman in her thirties or forties in good health. Some clones in this sample may be carry-over from other donors' samples.

The V call is TRBV19, the J call TRBJ1-5, with TRBD1 matching over 12 bases. V was clipped by 4 bases and J by 6 bases; unmatched bases: 7. Germline V gene data show CDR1 as LNHDA and CDR2 as SQIVND (reference sequence). This CDR3 is 16 amino acids long. CDR3 coding DNA: TGTGCCAGTAGTACGGGACAGGGGGCGTTAGGTCAGCCCCAGCATTTT. It is translated as CASSTGQGALGQPQHF.

This clone showed up just a few times. The chain employs TRBV6-4 and TRBJ2-5, with D perhaps TRBD1 (5 bases). The CDR3 is made up of 15 amino acids. Germline V CDR1 and CDR2: MRHNA, SNTAGT. V was trimmed by 4 bases and J by 0 bases, leaving 12 bases between them. CDR3 protein: CASSASAGNQETQYF. The CDR3 region has the DNA TGTGCCAGCAGTGCATCCGCAGGGAACCAAGAGACCCAGTACTTC.

The chain combines TRBV5-1 with TRBJ2-1; 8 bases agree with TRBD2. This CDR3 is built from 17 residues. The germline V gene has CDR1 SGHRS and CDR2 YFSETQ. Unmatched junction bases numbered 11, after V lost 3 bases and J lost 3 bases. The chain's CDR3 is CASSWGITSGDYNEQFF. CDR3 DNA: TGCGCCAGCAGCTGGGGGATTACTAGCGGAGACTACAATGAGCAGTTCTTC.

The chain combines TRBV4-2 with TRBJ2-5; maybe TRBD2 (6 bases). Trimming took off 0 bases at V and 7 bases at J, with 15 bases between the two ends. CDR1 LGHNA and CDR2 YNFKEQ come from the germline V gene. There are 15 residues in the CDR3. As DNA, the CDR3 is TGTGCCAGCAGCCAAGATCGCCCTAGCGTGGGGACCCAGTACTTC. This encodes CASSQDRPSVGTQYF.

The chain joins TRBV19 to TRBJ2-7; 11 positions agree with TRBD2. The V and J ends lost 4 bases and 4 bases, in that order; junction bases with no gene match: 9. Germline V gene lookup returns CDR1 LNHDA and CDR2 SQIVND (reference sequence). The CDR3 covers 16 residues. DNA for the CDR3: TGTGCCAGTAGTACCACTAGCGGGAGCGACCTTTACGAGCAGTACTTC. Translation gives CASSTTSGSDLYEQYF.

The chain couples TRBV5-1 to TRBJ2-2; D may be TRBD2 (5 bases). Trimming removed 5 bases from V and 2 bases from J, with 13 bases in between. The CDR3 is made up of 15 amino acids. Germline-derived CDR1 and CDR2 are SGHRS and YFSETQ. In nucleotides, the CDR3 is TGCGCCAGCAGGCCGGGCGGGCCTAACACCGGGGAGCTGTTTTTT. Encoded protein: CASRPGGPNTGELFF.

This sequence joins TRBV2 and TRBJ2-2; the D is unclear. CDR1 is SNHLY, CDR2 FYNNEI, per germline. Trimming stripped 10 bases from V and 8 bases from J, with 14 bases between. The CDR3 contains 12 residues. CDR3 amino acids: CANRIGSGELFF. DNA for the CDR3: TGTGCCAATAGGATAGGTAGTGGGGAGCTGTTTTTT. Filled out from reference TRBV2 and TRBJ2-2, the complete variable domain reads EPEVTQTPSHQVTQMGQEVILRCVPISNHLYFYWYRQILGQKVEFLVSFYNNEISEKSEIFDDQFSVERPDGSNFTLKIRSTKLEDSAMYFCANRIGSGELFFGEGSRLTVL.

The genes are TRBV28 and TRBJ1-1; 7 bases are a match to TRBD1. Germline V gene sequence: CDR1 MDHEN, CDR2 SYDVKM. The CDR3 covers 13 residues. J lost 11 bases, V lost 3 bases, and 9 bases had no gene match. The CDR3 nucleotides are TGTGCCAGCAGTTTCACAGGGGTGCAGGGGGCTTTCTTT. Amino acids: CASSFTGVQGAFF.

This clone has only a few counts. The CDR3 reads CATSRSLLAGSYNEQFF. DNA of the CDR3: TGTGCCACCAGCAGGTCCCTACTAGCGGGCTCCTACAATGAGCAGTTCTTC. The J gene is TRBJ2-1, the V gene TRBV15; 9 nucleotides line up with TRBD2. The junction had 6 bases not matched to a gene; V was cut back by 3 bases and J by 0 bases. CDR3 length: 17 amino acids. Per the germline V gene, CDR1 is LNHNV and CDR2 is YYDKDF (reference sequence). Filled out from reference TRBV15 and TRBJ2-1, the complete variable domain reads DAMVIQNPRYQVTQFGKPVTLSCSQTLNHNVMYWYQQKSSQAPKLLFHYYDKDFNNEADTPDNFQSRRPNTSFCFLDIRSPGLGDTAMYLCATSRSLLAGSYNEQFFGPGTRLTVL.

CDR3 in DNA: TGTGCCAGCAGTGGACCTCTTAGATACTCTGGAAACACCATATATTTT. Translated, it gives CASSGPLRYSGNTIYF. The J gene is TRBJ1-3, the V gene TRBV6-1; the D is unclear. The V end was cut by 4 bases, the J end by 0 bases, with 13 bases between. Germline V gene data show CDR1 as MNHNS and CDR2 as SASEGT. The CDR3 has 16 residues.

This clone was observed a few times. The chain joins TRBV6-5 to TRBJ2-6, with unresolved D. From germline, CDR1 is MNHEY and CDR2 SVGAGI. The germline V and J ends were trimmed by 5 bases and 2 bases, with 7 bases remaining between them. The CDR3 totals 14 residues. The CDR3 DNA reads as TGTGCCAGCAGTCAGTTACCTGGGGCCAACGTCCTGACTTTC. Protein: CASSQLPGANVLTF.

The chain has TRBV7-9 and TRBJ2-5, with a tentative D call TRBD1 (6 bases). The CDR3 runs to 14 residues. V gave up 1 base and J gave up 6 bases, with 12 bases separating them. The V gene's germline CDR1 is SEHNR and CDR2 FQNEAQ (reference sequence). The CDR3, as DNA: TGTGCCAGCAGCTTAGAGCGACAGGCTCAGACCCAGTACTTC. Amino acid sequence: CASSLERQAQTQYF.

This chain uses TRBV5-4 with TRBJ1-2; 7 bases are a match to TRBD1. The CDR3 is made up of 15 amino acids. The germline gives CDR1 SGHNT, CDR2 YYREEE (reference sequence). Trimming cost V 3 bases and J 2 bases; bases outside gene matches: 7. The CDR3 sequence is CASSSPLTGNYGYTF. The CDR3 nucleotides read TGTGCCAGCAGCTCACCTCTGACAGGGAACTATGGCTACACCTTC.